Here is one TCR beta chain with its context. What antigen it recognizes has not been identified. No qualities accompany the bases; no much larger clone lies one base away. This specimen belongs to a study of T cell responses to AZD1222 COVID-19 vaccine (dated by TCRdb to about 2021). In terms of the full investigation: AZD1222 recipients given second doses at about 4 weeks or at about 12 weeks were pooled, since spike-specific TCR depth and breadth were not found to differ between the two schedules. Trial participants were enrolled by age into subgroups of 18-55, 56-69 and 70-plus years, and about 150, 27 and 61 TCR-sequenced participants, respectively, were included in these subgroups. TCR sequencing was performed for roughly 240 trial participants, of whom 207 were given two doses of AZD1222 and approximately 26 were given two doses of MenACWY control vaccine. Paper-wide results and their limitations: Epitopes outside the regions mutated in the B.1.351 and B.1.1.7 variants were reportedly recognized by nearly half of the unique spike-specific TCRs. In the small 56-69-year group, the increase in depth fell short of significance, most likely because of low power. After two AZD1222 doses, both the breadth and the depth of spike-specific TCRs were significantly higher than at day 0 and than in MenACWY recipients. Conclusions about previously exposed vaccinees were limited because only a handful of AZD1222 recipients were SARS-CoV-2 seropositive at baseline. No day 14 peak-response samples were available, so repertoires were characterized only after the peak T cell response. Participants were mostly white British and included more females than males, and it was suggested by the authors that clonal diversity may have been underestimated. The whole spike protein was spanned by vaccine-associated CD4 TCRs, and dominant responses were seen in regions 160-218 and 743-854.

Explained via the paper, the time point label denotes: baseline before first vaccination. Vaccinee samples were obtained from the UK trials COV001 and COV002, which included a single-blind randomized controlled phase 2/3 trial of AZD1222 (ChAdOx1 nCoV-19) in healthy adults. For TCRbeta chain sequencing, PBMC samples were collected from trial participants at day 0 and at day 28 after the second dose. According to the germline V gene, CDR1 reads MGHRA and CDR2 reads YSYEKL. Between the V and J ends, shortened by 1 base and 5 bases respectively, the junction contains 15 bases. The cysteine opens and the phenylalanine closes a CDR3 of 16 amino acids. Solely the CDR3 DNA is kept, with 48 bases framed from the first base. The CDR3 regions of human TCRbeta chains were subjected to immunosequencing. Per the authors' processing: Repertoire TCRs were checked for matches against a reference library of SARS-CoV-2-specific TCRs that had been generated using the MIRA antigen-specificity platform. Breadth was defined as the fraction of unique TCRs that were SARS-CoV-2-associated. Depth was defined as the fraction of total T cells that were SARS-CoV-2-associated. Using the MIRA data, every spike-specific TCR was mapped to the spike region that the TCR reacted to and assigned to either a CD4 or a CD8 class. Log10-transformed breadth and depth values were compared by one-way ANOVA with Sidak's multiple comparisons tests. In its TCRdb copy, this immuneACCESS table keeps in-frame sequences only and misses some clones. Where compared with another copy, unresolved V genes explain less than half of these, and the others have no known cause. For V, J and clone size, that table is used; D and trimming come from the DNA. The sample contains about 57,000 clones, over 75% of them found a single time. The leading ten clones occupy roughly 19% of the sample.

The receptor comes from an adult in good health. The sequence joins TRBV4-1 to TRBJ1-5, with the D gene not clear enough to name. This material consisted of peripheral blood, taken on day 0 of AZD1222 vaccination. The base sequence is TGCGCCAGCAGCCAAGGTATGGGGTTGGGTTATCAGCCCCAGCATTTT. This is translated as CASSQGMGLGYQPQHF.